Below, 29 T cell receptor beta chains from the same sample are listed, as sequenced in a study of beta chain features in type 1 diabetes. cDNA synthesis used the whole RNA isolate, giving expressed TCRB sequences. Only in-frame clones appear in the TCRdb table, and some are missing; sequencing was by immunoSEQ multiplex PCR. The sample consists of around 250,000 clones, around 14% of them appearing once. Sequencing was done on a sample of naive CD4+ T cells from blood. These receptors were obtained from a woman in her thirties or forties in good health.

The chain joins TRBV12-5 to TRBJ1-1, with D maybe TRBD1 (6 bases). Germline CDR1 is LGHNT and CDR2 is FRNRAP. V lost 5 bases and J lost 0, with 10 bases in between. The CDR3 has 14 residues. CDR3 bases: TGTGCTAGTGGTACCGGGACAATGAACACTGAAGCTTTCTTT. This translates into CASGTGTMNTEAFF.

The CDR3 bases are TGTGCCAGCAGCTTATCGAGGGTCGGTGAAAAACTGTTTTTT. Protein product: CASSLSRVGEKLFF. The chain is built from TRBV7-2 and TRBJ1-4, with D uncertain. Between the trimmed V and J ends, which lost 2 bases and 7 bases, there was a span of 11 bases. In germline, CDR1 is SGHTA, CDR2 FQGNSA. The CDR3 is made up of 14 amino acids.

This clone was recorded a few times. The chain joins TRBV13 to TRBJ1-6; TRBD1 might be the D (5 bases). The germline gives CDR1 PRHDT, CDR2 FYEKMQ (reference sequence). The CDR3 is 19 amino acids. V was trimmed by 2 bases and J by 4 bases, leaving 21 bases between them. Here the CDR3 DNA reads TGTGCCAGCAGCTTACAAACGAAGGGGCTTCTGAGTTATAATTCACCCCTCCACTTT. This encodes CASSLQTKGLLSYNSPLHF.

The sample holds a few counts of this clone. The chain carries TRBV5-1 and TRBJ1-1, with 8 bases fitting TRBD1. CDR3 size: 16 residues. Trimming removed 2 bases from V and 6 bases from J; junction bases left unmatched: 12. CDR1 is SGHRS, CDR2 YFSETQ, per germline. CDR3 loop: CASSFFGGQAVAEAFF. The CDR3 nucleotides are TGCGCCAGCAGCTTTTTTGGGGGACAGGCGGTCGCTGAAGCTTTCTTT.

This clone was counted a few times. V is TRBV25-1 and J is TRBJ2-5; 7 bases map to TRBD1. The CDR3 is 16 amino acids. Germline values: CDR1 MGHDK, CDR2 SYGVNS. Germline trimming cut 6 bases from V and 2 bases from J; bases unmatched to any gene: 12. The CDR3 protein is CASSGGADRFQETQYF. The CDR3 bases are TGTGCCAGCAGCGGAGGTGCGGACAGGTTTCAAGAGACCCAGTACTTC.

The V call is TRBV6-4, the J call TRBJ2-7; a possible D gene is TRBD2 (7 bases). Deletions cut 6 bases from V and 2 bases from J, with 14 bases between. CDR3 size: 14 residues. Germline V gene data show CDR1 as MRHNA and CDR2 as SNTAGT. The CDR3 spells CASRGAGAAYEQYF. In DNA form, the CDR3 reads TGTGCCAGCAGGGGGGCGGGGGCCGCCTACGAGCAGTACTTC.

V is TRBV7-6 and J is TRBJ2-3; D gene uncertain. Germline-derived CDR1 and CDR2 are SGHVS and FNYEAQ. The CDR3 is 15 amino acids. The germline V and J ends were trimmed by 0 bases and 0 bases, with 7 bases remaining between them. DNA of the CDR3: TGTGCCAGCAGCTTAGCAACTTCAAGCACAGATACGCAGTATTTT. Encoded protein: CASSLATSSTDTQYF.

This CDR3 is CSVERQENTEAFF. CDR3 nucleotides: TGCAGCGTTGAAAGGCAGGAGAACACTGAAGCTTTCTTT. The chain joins TRBV29-1 to TRBJ1-1; D is ambiguous. The CDR3 contains 13 residues. Germline V lookup: CDR1 SQVTM, CDR2 ANQGSEA. Trimming removed 2 bases at V and 1 base at J, with 8 bases between.

J is TRBJ2-7 and V is TRBV7-2, with D possibly TRBD1 on 6 matching bases. V lost 4 bases and J 4 bases, leaving 17 bases between the germline ends. The germline gives CDR1 SGHTA, CDR2 FQGNSA. The CDR3 runs 15 residues. CDR3 sequence (DNA): TGTGCCAGCAGCTATATGACAGGCTCGAAATACGAGCAGTACTTC. It translates to CASSYMTGSKYEQYF.

This rearrangement joins TRBV9 to TRBJ1-6; 10 nucleotides align to TRBD1. The germline V gene has CDR1 SGDLS and CDR2 YYNGEE. Germline trimming cut 3 bases from V and 7 bases from J; bases unmatched to any gene: 7. The CDR3 contains 16 residues. The CDR3 is CASSAERTGGNSPLHF. The CDR3 coding sequence is TGTGCCAGCAGCGCAGAAAGGACAGGGGGGAATTCACCCCTCCACTTT.

This clone was recorded a few times. The chain recombines TRBV18 with TRBJ2-2; tentative D call: TRBD2 (7 bases). Between the trimmed V and J ends, which lost 0 bases and 4 bases, there was a span of 12 bases. Germline assignment: CDR1 KGHSH and CDR2 LQKENI. CDR3 size: 16 residues. In DNA, the CDR3 is TGTGCCAGCTCACCACCCATGCGGGGGCTCACCGGGGAGCTGTTTTTT. Translating it yields CASSPPMRGLTGELFF.

A few counts support this clone. Here the CDR3 reads CASRRDLPDTQYF. CDR3 nucleotides: TGCGCCAGCCGTCGGGATCTCCCAGATACGCAGTATTTT. The V gene is TRBV5-1, the J gene TRBJ2-3, with D perhaps matching TRBD2 (5 bases). This CDR3 contains 13 residues. Trimming removed 7 bases from V and 4 bases from J, with 13 bases in between. The germline V gene has CDR1 SGHRS and CDR2 YFSETQ.

This chain uses TRBV6-6 with TRBJ1-2; D gene ambiguous. Trimming shortened V by 8 bases and J by 6 bases, and 13 bases separated the two germline ends. Germline-derived CDR1 and CDR2 are MNHNY and SVGAGI (reference sequence). The CDR3 is made up of 12 amino acids. CDR3: CASYSSLDGYTF. For the CDR3, the DNA is TGTGCCAGCTACTCGAGTTTAGATGGCTACACCTTC.

CDR3 residues: CASSLAGAGNTIYF. CDR3 nucleotide sequence: TGCGCCAGCAGCTTGGCAGGGGCCGGAAACACCATATATTTT. This chain connects TRBV5-1 to TRBJ1-3; D is perhaps TRBD1 (6 bases). Trimming took off 0 bases at V and 4 bases at J, with 8 bases between the two ends. Germline lookup yields CDR1 SGHRS and CDR2 YFSETQ. The CDR3 extends over 14 amino acids.

The chain is built from TRBV9 and TRBJ1-3; no reliable D call. Looked up from germline, CDR1 is SGDLS and CDR2 is YYNGEE. This CDR3 region has 16 residues. Trimming took off 3 bases at V and 4 bases at J, with 17 bases between the two ends. Here the CDR3 DNA reads TGTGCCAGCAGCGCCGAAGGCGTGGGAGTAGGAAACACCATATATTTT. This encodes CASSAEGVGVGNTIYF.

The chain uses TRBV7-9 and TRBJ2-5; 13 bases line up with TRBD2. The CDR3 spans 15 residues. The V gene's germline CDR1 is SEHNR and CDR2 FQNEAQ (reference sequence). Unmatched junction bases numbered 4, after V lost 4 bases and J lost 5 bases. The DNA for the CDR3 is TGTGCCAGCAGCTCCGGGACTAGCGGGGTGGAGACCCAGTACTTC. It is translated as CASSSGTSGVETQYF.

This clone was counted between two and nine times. The V call is TRBV25-1, the J call TRBJ1-2; TRBD1 matches at 8 bases. There are 15 residues in the CDR3. The V gene end was trimmed by 6 bases and the J gene end by 3 bases; junction bases not matched to a gene: 9. CDR1 is MGHDK, CDR2 SYGVNS, per germline. The CDR3 coding sequence is TGTGCCAGCAGAGTTGCAGGGGGCGCTGACTATGGCTACACCTTC. It is translated as CASRVAGGADYGYTF.

This clone has more than one count but fewer than ten. This chain joins TRBV5-4 and TRBJ2-5, with 10 bases fitting TRBD1. Unmatched junction bases numbered 8, after V lost 2 bases and J lost 7 bases. CDR3 length: 15 residues. CDR1 is SGHNT and CDR2 is YYREEE in the germline V gene (reference sequence). The CDR3 loop is CASSLRDRGFGTQYF. The CDR3 region has the DNA TGTGCCAGCAGCTTAAGGGACAGGGGCTTCGGGACCCAGTACTTC.

This chain links TRBV5-1 with TRBJ2-3; D is possibly TRBD1 (6 bases). The CDR3 sequence is 15 residues long. CDR1 is SGHRS and CDR2 is YFSETQ in the germline V gene. The V end was cut by 0 bases, the J end by 2 bases, with 10 bases between. CDR3 sequence: CASSLVGTLTDTQYF. CDR3 DNA: TGCGCCAGCAGCTTGGTGGGGACACTCACAGATACGCAGTATTTT.

The table lists this clone with a few counts. V gene TRBV5-6 combines with J gene TRBJ2-7; the match to TRBD1 covers 11 bases. This CDR3 spans 15 amino acids. V dropped 2 bases and J dropped 1; count of bases not matched to a gene: 2. CDR1 SGHDT and CDR2 YYEEEE come from the germline V gene. CDR3 amino acids: CASSFGQGASYEQYF. CDR3 bases: TGTGCCAGCAGCTTCGGACAGGGGGCTTCCTACGAGCAGTACTTC.

In this sample, this clone turned up once. V is TRBV5-1 and J is TRBJ2-7; D may be TRBD1 (6 bases). CDR1 SGHRS and CDR2 YFSETQ come from the germline V gene. V was cut by 4 bases and J by 3 bases, with 20 bases left in between. CDR3 length: 16 residues. The CDR3 loop is CASSNQPQGSGYEQYF. The DNA for the CDR3 is TGCGCCAGCAGCAACCAGCCCCAGGGGAGCGGCTACGAGCAGTACTTC.

The chain couples TRBV13 to TRBJ1-1, with 7 bases identical to TRBD1. V lost 5 bases and J lost 1; bases outside the gene matches: 7. The CDR3 runs 15 residues. Germline CDR1 PRHDT, CDR2 FYEKMQ (reference sequence). The CDR3 DNA is TGTGCCAGCAGCCCGAGACAGGGTAGGAACACTGAAGCTTTCTTT. The encoded protein is CASSPRQGRNTEAFF.

This chain joins TRBV5-4 and TRBJ2-3, with 10 bases matching TRBD2. V was pared by 4 bases and J by 5 bases, with 10 bases of the junction left unmatched. Germline CDR1 is SGHNT and CDR2 is YYREEE (reference sequence). The CDR3 is made up of 16 amino acids. The DNA for the CDR3 is TGTGCCAGCAGCGTTAGCGGGGGGCCGACGGGAGATACGCAGTATTTT. It specifies CASSVSGGPTGDTQYF.

The chain uses TRBV4-1 and TRBJ2-3; 14 nucleotides line up with TRBD2. There are 18 residues in the CDR3. V shed 2 bases and J 6 bases; nucleotides not matched to a gene: 10. Germline V gene sequence: CDR1 MGHRA, CDR2 YSYEKL. The CDR3 loop reads CASSQSGGLAGELDTQYF. DNA of the CDR3: TGCGCCAGCAGCCAAAGTGGGGGACTAGCGGGGGAACTTGATACGCAGTATTTT.

This clone has ten or more counts. The chain couples TRBV29-1 to TRBJ2-6; D is uncertain. Per germline, CDR1 SQVTM and CDR2 ANQGSEA. The ends were cut back, 5 bases at V and 0 bases at J, with 8 bases in the middle. The length of the CDR3 is 14 residues. Written as DNA, the CDR3 is TGCAGCGTTCTTAACTTCTCTGGGGCCAACGTCCTGACTTTC. Its protein is CSVLNFSGANVLTF.

The table lists this clone with a few counts. The rearrangement joins TRBV18 to TRBJ1-2, with TRBD1 matching 8 bases. CDR1 KGHSH and CDR2 LQKENI come from the germline V gene. There are 13 residues in the CDR3. V lost 5 bases, J lost 4 bases, and 3 bases stayed unmatched. The CDR3 DNA reads TGTGCCAGCTCAGAGACAGGGGCCTATGGCTACACCTTC. It is translated as CASSETGAYGYTF.

This chain uses TRBV5-1 with TRBJ2-5; D call uncertain. CDR1 and CDR2 from the germline V gene are SGHRS and YFSETQ. The CDR3 consists of 14 residues. Deletions cut 4 bases from V and 2 bases from J, with 12 bases between. The CDR3 DNA follows: TGCGCCAGCAGCGCCCCAGGAAATCAAGAGACCCAGTACTTC. Encoded protein: CASSAPGNQETQYF.

The V gene is TRBV2, the J gene TRBJ2-1; 9 bases match TRBD1. This CDR3 is 16 amino acids long. The germline V gene encodes CDR1 SNHLY and CDR2 FYNNEI. V lost 8 bases, J lost 1 base, and 9 bases stayed unmatched. The CDR3 nucleotides read TGTGCCAGCTATGAACGGACAGGGGTTTCCTACAATGAGCAGTTCTTC. The encoded protein is CASYERTGVSYNEQFF.

This clone was observed a handful of times. The chain joins TRBV5-6 to TRBJ1-2; TRBD1 aligns across 9 bases. CDR1 SGHDT and CDR2 YYEEEE come from the germline V gene. The CDR3 is 15 amino acids. Trimming removed 0 bases from V and 0 bases from J; junction bases left unmatched: 0. DNA for the CDR3: TGTGCCAGCAGCTTGGGGACAGGGGCTAACTATGGCTACACCTTC. Translating it yields CASSLGTGANYGYTF.